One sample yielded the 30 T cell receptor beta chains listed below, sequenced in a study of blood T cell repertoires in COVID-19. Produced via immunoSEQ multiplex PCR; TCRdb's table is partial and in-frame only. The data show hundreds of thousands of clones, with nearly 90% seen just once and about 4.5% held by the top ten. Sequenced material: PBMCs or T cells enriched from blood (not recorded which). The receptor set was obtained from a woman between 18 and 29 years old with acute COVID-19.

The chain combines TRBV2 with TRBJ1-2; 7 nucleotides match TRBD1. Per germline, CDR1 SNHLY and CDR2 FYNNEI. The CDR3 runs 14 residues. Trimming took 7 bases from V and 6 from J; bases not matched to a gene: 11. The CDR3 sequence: CASMVQGFSDGYTF. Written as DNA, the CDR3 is TGTGCCAGCATGGTACAGGGGTTCTCGGATGGCTACACCTTC.

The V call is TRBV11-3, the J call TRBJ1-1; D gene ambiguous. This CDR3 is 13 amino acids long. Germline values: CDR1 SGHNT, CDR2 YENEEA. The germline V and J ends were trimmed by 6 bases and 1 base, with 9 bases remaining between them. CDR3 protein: CASSFSSNTEAFF. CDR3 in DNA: TGTGCCAGCAGTTTTTCTTCGAACACTGAAGCTTTCTTT.

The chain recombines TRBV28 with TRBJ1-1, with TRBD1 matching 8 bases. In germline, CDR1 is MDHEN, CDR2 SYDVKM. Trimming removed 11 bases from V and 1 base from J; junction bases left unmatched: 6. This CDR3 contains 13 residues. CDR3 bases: TGTGCCGTCCGCAGGGGGCGGAACACTGAAGCTTTCTTT. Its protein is CAVRRGRNTEAFF.

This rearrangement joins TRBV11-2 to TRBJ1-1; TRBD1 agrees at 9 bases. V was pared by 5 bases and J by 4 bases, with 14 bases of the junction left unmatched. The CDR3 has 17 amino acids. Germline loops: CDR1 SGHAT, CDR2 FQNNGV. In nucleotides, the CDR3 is TGTGCCAGCAGCCATGGGACAGGGTGGGGCCTTTCCACTGAAGCTTTCTTT. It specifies CASSHGTGWGLSTEAFF.

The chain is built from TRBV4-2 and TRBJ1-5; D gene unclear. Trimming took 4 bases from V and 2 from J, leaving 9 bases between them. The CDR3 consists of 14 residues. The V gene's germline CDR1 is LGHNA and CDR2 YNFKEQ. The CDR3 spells CASSPARGNQPQHF. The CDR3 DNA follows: TGTGCCAGCAGCCCCGCCCGCGGCAATCAGCCCCAGCATTTT.

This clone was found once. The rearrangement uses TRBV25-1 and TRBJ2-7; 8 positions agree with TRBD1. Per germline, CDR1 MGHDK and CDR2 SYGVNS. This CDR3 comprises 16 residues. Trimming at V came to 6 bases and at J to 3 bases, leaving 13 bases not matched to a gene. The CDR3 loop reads CASSDGRDRPFYEQYF. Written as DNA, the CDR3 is TGTGCCAGCAGCGATGGCCGGGACAGGCCCTTCTACGAGCAGTACTTC.

CDR3 sequence (DNA): TGTGCCAGCAGTTCGACTAGCGGGGCCACAGATACGCAGTATTTT. This sequence encodes CASSSTSGATDTQYF. V and J are TRBV27 and TRBJ2-3; 11 bases are shared with TRBD2. Trimming at V came to 4 bases and at J to 2 bases, leaving 2 bases not matched to a gene. The CDR3 length is 15 residues. Looked up from germline, CDR1 is MNHEY and CDR2 is SMNVEV (reference sequence).

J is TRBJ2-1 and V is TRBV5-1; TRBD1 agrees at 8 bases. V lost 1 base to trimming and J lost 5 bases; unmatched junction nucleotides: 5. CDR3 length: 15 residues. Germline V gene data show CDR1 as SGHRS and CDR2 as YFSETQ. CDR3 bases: TGCGCCAGCAGCTTGAGTACAGGGGGACACAATGAGCAGTTCTTC. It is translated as CASSLSTGGHNEQFF. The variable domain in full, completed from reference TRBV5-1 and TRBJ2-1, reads KAGVTQTPRYLIKTRGQQVTLSCSPISGHRSVSWYQQTPGQGLQFLFEYFSETQRNKGNFPGRFSGRQFSNSRSEMNVSTLELGDSALYLCASSLSTGGHNEQFFGPGTRLTVL.

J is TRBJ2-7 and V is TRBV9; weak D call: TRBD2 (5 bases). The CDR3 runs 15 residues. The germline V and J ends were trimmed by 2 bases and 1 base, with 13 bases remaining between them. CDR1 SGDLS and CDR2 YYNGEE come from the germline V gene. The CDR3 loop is CASSVGGSYSYEQYF. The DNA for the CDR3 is TGTGCCAGCAGCGTCGGCGGGTCCTATTCCTACGAGCAGTACTTC.

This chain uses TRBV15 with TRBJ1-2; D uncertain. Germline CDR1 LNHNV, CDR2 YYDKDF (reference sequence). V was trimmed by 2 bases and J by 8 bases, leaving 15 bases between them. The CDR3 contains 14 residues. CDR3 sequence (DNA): TGTGCCACCAGCAGAAGTCGGGTAGAGGAGGGCTACACCTTC. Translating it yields CATSRSRVEEGYTF.

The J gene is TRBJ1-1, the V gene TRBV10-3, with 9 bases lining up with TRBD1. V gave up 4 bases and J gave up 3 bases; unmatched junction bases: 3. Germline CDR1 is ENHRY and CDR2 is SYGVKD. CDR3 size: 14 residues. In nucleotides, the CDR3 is TGTGCCATCAGTGGACAGGGGGTAGACACTGAAGCTTTCTTT. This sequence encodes CAISGQGVDTEAFF.

CDR3 sequence: CASSLAGESGEQYF. The CDR3 DNA sequence: TGTGCCAGCAGTCTAGCGGGAGAAAGCGGCGAGCAGTACTTC. This chain links TRBV28 with TRBJ2-7, with 10 bases lining up with TRBD2. The germline V gene has CDR1 MDHEN and CDR2 SYDVKM. The CDR3 covers 14 residues. V trimming: 5 bases; J trimming: 6 bases; junction bases outside the gene matches: 7. The full variable domain, its missing parts supplied by reference TRBV28 and TRBJ2-7, is DVKVTQSSRYLVKRTGEKVFLECVQDMDHENMFWYRQDPGLGLRLIYFSYDVKMKEKGDIPEGYSVSREKKERFSLILESASTNQTSMYLCASSLAGESGEQYFGPGTRLTVT.

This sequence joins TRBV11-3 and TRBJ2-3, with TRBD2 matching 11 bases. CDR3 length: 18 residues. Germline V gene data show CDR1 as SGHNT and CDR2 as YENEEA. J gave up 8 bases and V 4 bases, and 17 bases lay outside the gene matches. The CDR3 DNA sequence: TGTGCCAGCAGCTCCTCCTATCCGGGACTAGCGGCTCGGGGTACGCAGTATTTT. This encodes CASSSSYPGLAARGTQYF.

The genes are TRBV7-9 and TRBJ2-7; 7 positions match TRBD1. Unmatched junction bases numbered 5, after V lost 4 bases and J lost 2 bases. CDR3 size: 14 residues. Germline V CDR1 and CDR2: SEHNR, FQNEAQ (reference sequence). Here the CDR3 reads CASSSQGPAYEQYF. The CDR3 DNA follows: TGTGCCAGCAGCTCACAGGGGCCCGCCTACGAGCAGTACTTC. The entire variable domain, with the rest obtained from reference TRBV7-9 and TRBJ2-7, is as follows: DTGVSQNPRHKITKRGQNVTFRCDPISEHNRLYWYRQTLGQGPEFLTYFQNEAQLEKSRLLSDRFSAERPKGSFSTLEIQRTEQGDSAMYLCASSSQGPAYEQYFGPGTRLTVT.

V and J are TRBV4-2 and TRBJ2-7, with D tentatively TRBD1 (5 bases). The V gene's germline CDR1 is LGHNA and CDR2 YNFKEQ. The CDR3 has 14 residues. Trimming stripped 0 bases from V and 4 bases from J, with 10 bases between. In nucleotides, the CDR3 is TGTGCCAGCAGCCAAGACAGGGATTTTTACGAGCAGTACTTC. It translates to CASSQDRDFYEQYF.

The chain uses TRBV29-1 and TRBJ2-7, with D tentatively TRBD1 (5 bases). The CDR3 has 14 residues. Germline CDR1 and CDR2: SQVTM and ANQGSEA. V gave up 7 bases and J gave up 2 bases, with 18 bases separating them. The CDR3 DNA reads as TGCAGCGCCGCCCGCCCAGGGTCCACCTACGAGCAGTACTTC. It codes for CSAARPGSTYEQYF.

The CDR3 nucleotides are TGTGCCAGCAGTGAAGCGCGCTCCTACGAGCAGTACTTC. This encodes CASSEARSYEQYF. The chain is built from TRBV6-1 and TRBJ2-7; D uncertain. The CDR3 extends over 13 amino acids. Germline V lookup: CDR1 MNHNS, CDR2 SASEGT. Trimming removed 0 bases from V and 0 bases from J, with 3 bases in between.

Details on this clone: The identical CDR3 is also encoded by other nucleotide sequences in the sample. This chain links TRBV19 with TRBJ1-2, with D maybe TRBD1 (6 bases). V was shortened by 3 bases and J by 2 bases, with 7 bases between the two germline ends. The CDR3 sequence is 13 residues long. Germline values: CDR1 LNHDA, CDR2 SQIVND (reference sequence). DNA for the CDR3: TGTGCCAGTAGTATTGACAGGAACTATGGCTACACCTTC. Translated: CASSIDRNYGYTF.

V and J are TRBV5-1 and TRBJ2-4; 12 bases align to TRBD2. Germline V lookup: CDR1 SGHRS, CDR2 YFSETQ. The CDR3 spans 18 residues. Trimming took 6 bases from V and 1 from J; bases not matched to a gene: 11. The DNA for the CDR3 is TGCGCCAGCACGAGGCTAGCGGGAGGGCCAGGGGCCAAAAACATTCAGTACTTC. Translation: CASTRLAGGPGAKNIQYF.

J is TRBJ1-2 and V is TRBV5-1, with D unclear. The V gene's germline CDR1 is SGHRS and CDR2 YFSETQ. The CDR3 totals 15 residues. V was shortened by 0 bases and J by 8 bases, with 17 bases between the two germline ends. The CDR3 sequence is CASSLAKRVQPGYTF. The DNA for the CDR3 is TGCGCCAGCAGCTTGGCCAAACGGGTCCAGCCAGGCTACACCTTC. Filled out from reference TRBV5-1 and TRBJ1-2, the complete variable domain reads KAGVTQTPRYLIKTRGQQVTLSCSPISGHRSVSWYQQTPGQGLQFLFEYFSETQRNKGNFPGRFSGRQFSNSRSEMNVSTLELGDSALYLCASSLAKRVQPGYTFGSGTRLTVV.

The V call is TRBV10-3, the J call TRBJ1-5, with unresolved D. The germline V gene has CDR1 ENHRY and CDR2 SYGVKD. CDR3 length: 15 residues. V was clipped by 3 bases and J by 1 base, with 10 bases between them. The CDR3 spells CAISDQAASNQPQHF. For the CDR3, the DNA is TGTGCCATCAGTGATCAGGCCGCAAGCAATCAGCCCCAGCATTTT.

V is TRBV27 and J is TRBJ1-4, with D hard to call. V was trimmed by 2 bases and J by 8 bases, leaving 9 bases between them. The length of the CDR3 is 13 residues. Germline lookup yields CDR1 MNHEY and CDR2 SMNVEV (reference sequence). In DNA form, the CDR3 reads TGTGCCAGCAGTTTACTAGGGAGGGAAAAACTGTTTTTT. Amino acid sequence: CASSLLGREKLFF.

The chain's CDR3 is CASSLTGSLRAQHF. The CDR3 bases are TGTGCCAGCAGCTTGACTGGCAGTTTGAGGGCCCAGCATTTT. The chain recombines TRBV5-8 with TRBJ1-5; D uncertain. CDR1 is SGHTS, CDR2 YDEGEE, per germline. The CDR3 spans 14 residues. Trimming removed 1 base at V and 11 bases at J, with 16 bases between.

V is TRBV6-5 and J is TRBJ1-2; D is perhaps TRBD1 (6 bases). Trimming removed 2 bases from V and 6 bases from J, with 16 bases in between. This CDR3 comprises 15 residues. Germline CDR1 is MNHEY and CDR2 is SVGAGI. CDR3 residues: CASSYGPGVGNGYTF. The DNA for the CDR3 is TGTGCCAGCAGTTACGGCCCAGGGGTAGGCAATGGCTACACCTTC.

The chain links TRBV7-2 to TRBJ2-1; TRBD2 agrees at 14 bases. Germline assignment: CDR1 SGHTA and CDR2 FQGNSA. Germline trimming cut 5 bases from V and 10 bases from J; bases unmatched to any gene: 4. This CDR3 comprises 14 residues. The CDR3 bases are TGTGCCAGCAGCCCTGGGACTAGCGGGAGCGAGCAGTTCTTC. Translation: CASSPGTSGSEQFF.

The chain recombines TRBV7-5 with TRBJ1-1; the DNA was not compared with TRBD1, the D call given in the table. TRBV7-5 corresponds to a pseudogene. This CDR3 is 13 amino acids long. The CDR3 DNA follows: TGTGCCAGAAGCCTAGACAGGAACACTGAAGCTTTCTTT. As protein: CARSLDRNTEAFF.

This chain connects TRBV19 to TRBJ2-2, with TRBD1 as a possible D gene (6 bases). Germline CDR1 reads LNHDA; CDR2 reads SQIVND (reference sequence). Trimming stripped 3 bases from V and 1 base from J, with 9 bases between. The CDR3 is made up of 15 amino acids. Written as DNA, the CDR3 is TGTGCCAGTAGTATCGGCAGGGGGAACACCGGGGAGCTGTTTTTT. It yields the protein CASSIGRGNTGELFF.

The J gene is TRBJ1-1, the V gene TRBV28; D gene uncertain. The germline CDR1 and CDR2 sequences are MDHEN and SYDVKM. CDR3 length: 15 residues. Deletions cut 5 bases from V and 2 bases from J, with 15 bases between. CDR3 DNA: TGTGCCAGCAGTGCCCCCCCAGGTTACAACACTGAAGCTTTCTTT. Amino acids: CASSAPPGYNTEAFF.

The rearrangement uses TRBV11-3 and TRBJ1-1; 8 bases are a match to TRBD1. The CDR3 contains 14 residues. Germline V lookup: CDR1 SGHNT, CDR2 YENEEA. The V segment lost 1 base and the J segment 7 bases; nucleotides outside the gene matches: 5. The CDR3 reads CASSLGGQGYEAFF. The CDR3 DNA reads TGTGCCAGCAGCTTAGGAGGACAGGGATATGAAGCTTTCTTT.

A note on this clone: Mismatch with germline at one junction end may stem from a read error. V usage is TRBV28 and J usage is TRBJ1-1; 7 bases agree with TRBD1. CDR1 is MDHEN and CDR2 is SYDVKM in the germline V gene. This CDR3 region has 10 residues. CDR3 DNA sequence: TGCTCTACAGGGGACACTGAAGCTTTCTTT. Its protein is CSTGDTEAFF.